This TCR beta chain was recorded in a study of cytotoxic CD8 clonotypes in ibrutinib-treated CLL. Findings and limits, study-wide: Clonality increased with ibrutinib response but returned toward baseline at progression. Public clonotypes were seen rarely and were contracted or stable on treatment.

Some clones are missing from TCRdb's copy, which holds only in-frame ones; the method was immunoSEQ multiplex PCR. The sample has 76,000 or so clones, approximately 87% seen once; the top ten hold around 37%. About this clone itself: The antigen remains undetermined.

The CDR3 is 13 amino acids. With 4 bases removed from V and 7 bases from J, the gap between germline ends came to 12 bases. Germline loops: CDR1 SGHDT, CDR2 YYEEEE. The source material was PBMCs, sampled after 24 months of ibrutinib treatment. This chain links TRBV5-6 with TRBJ2-4, with D unclear. The sequence derives from a human donor with chronic lymphocytic leukemia. This CDR3 is CASSPRVGNIQYF. CDR3 sequence (DNA): TGTGCCAGCAGCCCCAGAGTTGGGAACATTCAGTACTTC.